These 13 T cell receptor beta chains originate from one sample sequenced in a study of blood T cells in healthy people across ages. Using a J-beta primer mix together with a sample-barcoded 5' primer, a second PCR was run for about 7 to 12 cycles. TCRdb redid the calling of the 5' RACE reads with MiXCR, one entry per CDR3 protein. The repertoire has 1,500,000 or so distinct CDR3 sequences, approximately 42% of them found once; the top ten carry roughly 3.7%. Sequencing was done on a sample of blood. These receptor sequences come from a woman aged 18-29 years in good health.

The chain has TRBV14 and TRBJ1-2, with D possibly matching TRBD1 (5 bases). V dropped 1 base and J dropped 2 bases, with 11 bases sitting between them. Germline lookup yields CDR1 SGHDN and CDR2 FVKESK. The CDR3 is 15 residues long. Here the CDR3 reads CASSQVRGVNYGYTF. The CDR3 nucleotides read TGTGCCAGCAGCCAAGTTCGGGGCGTGAACTATGGCTACACCTTC.

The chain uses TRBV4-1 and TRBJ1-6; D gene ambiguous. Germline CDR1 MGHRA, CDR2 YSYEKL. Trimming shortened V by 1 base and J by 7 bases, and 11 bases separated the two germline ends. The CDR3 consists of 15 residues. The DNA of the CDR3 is TGCGCCAGCAGCCAAGTCGAGTCAGCAAATTCACCCCTCCACTTT. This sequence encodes CASSQVESANSPLHF.

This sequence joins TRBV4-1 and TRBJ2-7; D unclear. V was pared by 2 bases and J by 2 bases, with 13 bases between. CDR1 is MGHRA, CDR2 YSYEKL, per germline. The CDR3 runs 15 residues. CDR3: CASSQLLQSTYEQYF. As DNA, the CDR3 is TGCGCCAGCAGCCAACTCCTACAGTCGACCTACGAGCAGTACTTC.

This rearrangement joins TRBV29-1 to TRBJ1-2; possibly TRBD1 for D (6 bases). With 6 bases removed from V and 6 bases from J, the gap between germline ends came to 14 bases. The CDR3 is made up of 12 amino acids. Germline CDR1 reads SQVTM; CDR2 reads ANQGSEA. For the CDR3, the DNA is TGCAGCGTCGGGGCAGGGGCCGATGGCTACACCTTC. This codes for CSVGAGADGYTF.

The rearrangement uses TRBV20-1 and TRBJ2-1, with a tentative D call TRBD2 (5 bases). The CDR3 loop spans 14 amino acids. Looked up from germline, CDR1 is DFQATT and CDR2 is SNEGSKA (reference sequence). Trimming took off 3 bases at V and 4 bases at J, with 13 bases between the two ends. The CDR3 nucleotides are TGCAGTGCTAGGATGGGCAGGACTTACAATGAGCAGTTCTTC. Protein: CSARMGRTYNEQFF.

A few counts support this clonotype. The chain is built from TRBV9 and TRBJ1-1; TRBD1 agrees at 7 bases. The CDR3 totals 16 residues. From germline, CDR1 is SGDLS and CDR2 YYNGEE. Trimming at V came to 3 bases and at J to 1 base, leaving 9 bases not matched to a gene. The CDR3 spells CASSASTGSRNTEAFF. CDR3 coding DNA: TGTGCCAGCAGCGCCTCGACAGGGTCTAGGAACACTGAAGCTTTCTTT.

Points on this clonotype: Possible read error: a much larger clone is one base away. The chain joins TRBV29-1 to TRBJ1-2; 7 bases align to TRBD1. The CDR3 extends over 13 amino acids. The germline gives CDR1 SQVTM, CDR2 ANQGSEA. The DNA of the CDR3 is TGCAGCGTTGAAAGGGGGCGAGGGTATGACTACACCTTC. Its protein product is CSVERGRGYDYTF.

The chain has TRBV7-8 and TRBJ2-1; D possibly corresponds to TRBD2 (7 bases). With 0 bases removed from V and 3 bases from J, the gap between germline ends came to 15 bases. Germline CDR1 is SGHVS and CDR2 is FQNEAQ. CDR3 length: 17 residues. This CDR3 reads CASSLAPGGAFYNEQFF. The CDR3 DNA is TGTGCCAGCAGCTTAGCTCCGGGGGGCGCCTTCTACAATGAGCAGTTCTTC.

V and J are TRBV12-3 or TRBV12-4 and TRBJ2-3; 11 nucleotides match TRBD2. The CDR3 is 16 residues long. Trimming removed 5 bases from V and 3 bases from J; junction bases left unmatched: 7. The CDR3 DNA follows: TGTGCCAGCAGTCTCCCGGGACTAGCGGATACAGATACGCAGTATTTT. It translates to CASSLPGLADTDTQYF.

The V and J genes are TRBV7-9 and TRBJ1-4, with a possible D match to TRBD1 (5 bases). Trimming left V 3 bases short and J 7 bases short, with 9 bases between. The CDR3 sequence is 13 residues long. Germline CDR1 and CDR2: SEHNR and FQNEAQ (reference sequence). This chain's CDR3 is CASSFRRGEKLFF. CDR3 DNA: TGTGCCAGCAGCTTTAGGAGGGGTGAAAAACTGTTTTTT.

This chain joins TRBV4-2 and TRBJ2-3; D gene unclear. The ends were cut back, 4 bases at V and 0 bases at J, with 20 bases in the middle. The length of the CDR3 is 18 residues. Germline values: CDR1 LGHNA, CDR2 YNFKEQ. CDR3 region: CASSRESFVGSSTDTQYF. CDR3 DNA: TGTGCCAGCAGCCGGGAATCGTTTGTGGGTTCTAGCACAGATACGCAGTATTTT.

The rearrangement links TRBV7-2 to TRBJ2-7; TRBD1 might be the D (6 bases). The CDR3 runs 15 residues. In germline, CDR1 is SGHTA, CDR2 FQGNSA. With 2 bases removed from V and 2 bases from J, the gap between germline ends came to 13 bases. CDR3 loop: CASSLRQGRPYEQYF. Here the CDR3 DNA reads TGTGCCAGCAGCTTAAGGCAGGGGCGCCCCTACGAGCAGTACTTC.

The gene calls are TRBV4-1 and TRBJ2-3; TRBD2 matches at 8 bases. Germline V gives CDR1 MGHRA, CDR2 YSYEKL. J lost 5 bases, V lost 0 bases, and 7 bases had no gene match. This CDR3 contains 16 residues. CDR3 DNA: TGCGCCAGCAGCCAAGATGGCCTAGCGGGTATAGATACGCAGTATTTT. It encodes CASSQDGLAGIDTQYF.